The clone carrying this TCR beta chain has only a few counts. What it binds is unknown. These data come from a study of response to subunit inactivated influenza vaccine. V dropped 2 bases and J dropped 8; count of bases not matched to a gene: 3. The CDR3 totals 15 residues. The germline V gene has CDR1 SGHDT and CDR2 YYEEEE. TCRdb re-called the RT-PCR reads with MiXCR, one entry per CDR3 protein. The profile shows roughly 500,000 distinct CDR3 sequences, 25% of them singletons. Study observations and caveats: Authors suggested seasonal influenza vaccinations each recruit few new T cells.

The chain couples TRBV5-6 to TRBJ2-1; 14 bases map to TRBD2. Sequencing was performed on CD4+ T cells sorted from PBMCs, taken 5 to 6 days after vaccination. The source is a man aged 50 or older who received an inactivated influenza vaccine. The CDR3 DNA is TGTGCCAGCAGCTTTGGGACTAGCGGGAGTGATGAGCAGTTCTTC. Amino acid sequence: CASSFGTSGSDEQFF. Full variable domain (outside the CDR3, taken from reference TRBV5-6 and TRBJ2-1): DAGVTQSPTHLIKTRGQQVTLRCSPKSGHDTVSWYQQALGQGPQFIFQYYEEEERQRGNFPDRFSGHQFPNYSSELNVNALLLGDSALYLCASSFGTSGSDEQFFGPGTRLTVL.